This T cell receptor beta chain derives from a study of cytomegalovirus exposure and HLA in healthy donors. Study-wide findings and caveats: TRBV6-2, TRBV6-3 and some other V segments were excluded as indistinguishable. In a later analysis, at a false discovery rate of 0.05, approximately 16,000 TCR beta sequences were associated with HLA alleles. The investigators catalogued 150 or so TCR beta chains as cytomegalovirus-associated. An analysis was carried out at a later point. It showed that HLA-associated TCR beta chains were more clonally expanded than equally common non-associated chains.

The CDR3 covers 13 residues. CDR1 is ENHRY and CDR2 is SYGVKD in the germline V gene. Trimming removed 2 bases from V and 6 bases from J, with 8 bases in between. PCR primers comprised 60 Vbeta and 13 Jbeta primers. Produced via immunoSEQ multiplex PCR; TCRdb's table is partial and in-frame only. This table holds approximately 150,000 clones, over 70% found once. Turning to this clone: Its specificity is not known.

The V gene is TRBV10-3, the J gene TRBJ2-1; D possibly corresponds to TRBD2 (6 bases). Sequences were obtained from PBMCs. The TCR was taken from a middle-aged woman in good health and CMV-seronegative. CDR3 region: CAISEERVNEQFF. The CDR3, as DNA: TGTGCCATCAGTGAGGAGCGGGTCAATGAGCAGTTCTTC.